This T cell receptor (beta chain) came from a study of blood T cell repertoires in COVID-19 (dated by TCRdb to between 2020 and 2021). Study-level background: Samples covering the acute and convalescent phases of COVID-19 were provided by collaborators in the United States, Italy and Spain. Sample metadata almost always included a de-identified subject ID, COVID-19 status, age in years and sex. HLA class I and class II types, where available, came from metadata supplied by the sample provider rather than from assay-based typing. The dataset comprised deeply sampled blood TCRbeta repertoires from subjects exposed to, actively infected with, or recovered from COVID-19. The samples were drawn from two sources: the first 160 participants of the ongoing ImmuneRACE study, and 1,000 to 1,500 subjects contributed by 6 global collaborators. The repertoires were released in a freely available public database meant as a resource for research on the immune response to SARS-CoV-2. The material from the prospective study consisted of cDNA or gDNA derived from T cells, B-cell-depleted T cells, or PBMCs. Study-level results and caveats: How much clinical and demographic metadata was included differed by source and by participant, and the metadata was provided uncurated.

To note about this clone: No antigen is known for it. Nothing much larger sits one base from this clone, and base qualities are not available.

From its cysteine to its phenylalanine, the CDR3 spans 12 amino acids. Only the CDR3 region is kept as DNA, spanning 36 bases read in frame from base 1. The germline ends are 6 bases apart after V is trimmed by 3 bases and J by 3 bases. The germline V gene (reference sequence) specifies WNHNN as CDR1 and SYGVQD as CDR2. Each collaborating institution followed its own protocols to collect whole blood in K2EDTA tubes. For TCRbeta analysis, collaborator samples were shipped as frozen whole blood, as isolated PBMCs, or as DNA extracted from either sample type. The immunoSEQ Assay, a bias-controlled multiplex PCR, was used to amplify TCRbeta CDR3 regions from genomic DNA. In the authors' own workflow: The number of nucleated cells in each sample was estimated from the amplification of reference gene primers within the assay. To quantify the absolute abundance of each unique TCRbeta CDR3 rearrangement, sequence reads were collapsed and filtered. For each sample, productive Simpson clonality was calculated by taking the square root of Simpson's diversity index across productive rearrangements. The table was pulled from immuneACCESS by TCRdb, which kept in-frame rearrangements only. Such tables lose some clones; where checked, under half of the loss comes from unresolved V genes, and the rest has no known cause. That table is the source of V, J and clone size, and D and trimming were worked out from the DNA. This sample comprises tens of thousands of clones, around 87% of them detected only once. Under 6% of the sample is in the top ten clones.

The TCR originated in a man between 60 and 75 years old with active COVID-19. Sequencing used peripheral blood. This chain is built from TRBV10-1 and TRBJ2-7; no D gene call is confident. CDR3 sequence: CASSDGSYEQYF. The DNA is as follows: TGCGCCAGCAGTGATGGCAGCTACGAGCAGTACTTC.